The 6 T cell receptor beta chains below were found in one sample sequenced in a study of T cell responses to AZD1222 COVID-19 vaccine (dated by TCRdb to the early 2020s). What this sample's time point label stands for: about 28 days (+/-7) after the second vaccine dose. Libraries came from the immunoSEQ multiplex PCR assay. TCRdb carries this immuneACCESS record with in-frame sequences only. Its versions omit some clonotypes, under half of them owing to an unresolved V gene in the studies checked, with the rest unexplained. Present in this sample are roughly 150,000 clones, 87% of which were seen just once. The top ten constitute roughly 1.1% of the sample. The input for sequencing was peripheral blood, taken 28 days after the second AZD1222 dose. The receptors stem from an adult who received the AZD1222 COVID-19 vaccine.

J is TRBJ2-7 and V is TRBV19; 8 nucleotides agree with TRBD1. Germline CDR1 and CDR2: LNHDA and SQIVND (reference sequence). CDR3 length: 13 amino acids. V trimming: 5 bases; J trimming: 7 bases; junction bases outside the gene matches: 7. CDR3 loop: CASSPRTGFEQYF. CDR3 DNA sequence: TGTGCCAGTAGTCCCCGGACAGGGTTTGAGCAGTACTTC.

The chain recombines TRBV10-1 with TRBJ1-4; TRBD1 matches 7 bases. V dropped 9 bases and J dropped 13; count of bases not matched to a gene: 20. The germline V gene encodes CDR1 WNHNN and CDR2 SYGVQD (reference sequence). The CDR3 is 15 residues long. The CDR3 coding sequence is TGCGCCAGGTCCCTTCCGGGACAGTACCGGGAGAGACTGTTTTTT. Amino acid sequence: CARSLPGQYRERLFF.

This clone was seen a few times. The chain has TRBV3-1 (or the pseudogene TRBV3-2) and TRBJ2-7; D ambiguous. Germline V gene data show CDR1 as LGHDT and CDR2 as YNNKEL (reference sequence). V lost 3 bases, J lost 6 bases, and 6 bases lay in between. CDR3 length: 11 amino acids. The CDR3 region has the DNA TGTGCCAGCAGCCACTACACCGAGCAGTACTTC. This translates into CASSHYTEQYF.

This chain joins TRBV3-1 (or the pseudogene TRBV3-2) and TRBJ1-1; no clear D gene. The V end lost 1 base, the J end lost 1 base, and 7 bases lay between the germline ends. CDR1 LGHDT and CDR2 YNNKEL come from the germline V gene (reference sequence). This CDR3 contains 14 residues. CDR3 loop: CASSQGWGNTEAFF. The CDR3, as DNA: TGTGCCAGCAGCCAAGGGTGGGGGAACACTGAAGCTTTCTTT.

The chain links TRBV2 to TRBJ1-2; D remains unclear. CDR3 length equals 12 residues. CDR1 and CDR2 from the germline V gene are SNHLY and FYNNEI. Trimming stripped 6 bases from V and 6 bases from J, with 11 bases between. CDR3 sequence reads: CASSPAPNGYTF. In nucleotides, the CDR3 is TGTGCCAGCAGCCCCGCCCCTAATGGCTACACCTTC.

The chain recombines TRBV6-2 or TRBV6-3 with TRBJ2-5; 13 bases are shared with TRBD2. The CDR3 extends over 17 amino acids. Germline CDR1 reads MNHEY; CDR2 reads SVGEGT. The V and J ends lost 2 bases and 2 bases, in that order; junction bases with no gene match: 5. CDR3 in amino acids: CASSYMRLAGGQETQYF. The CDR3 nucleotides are TGTGCCAGCAGTTACATGAGACTAGCGGGGGGTCAAGAGACCCAGTACTTC.